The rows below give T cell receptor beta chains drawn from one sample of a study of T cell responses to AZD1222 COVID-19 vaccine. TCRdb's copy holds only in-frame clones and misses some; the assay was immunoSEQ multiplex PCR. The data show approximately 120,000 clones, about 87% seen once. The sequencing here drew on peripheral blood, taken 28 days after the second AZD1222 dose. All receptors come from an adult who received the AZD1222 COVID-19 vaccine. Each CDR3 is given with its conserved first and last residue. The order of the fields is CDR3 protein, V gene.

cdr3_aa: CATSSGLGDNEQFF
v_call: TRBV15

cdr3_aa: CASSLDLSYGYTF
v_call: TRBV5-1

cdr3_aa: CASSQHSESPLHF
v_call: TRBV14

cdr3_aa: CASSIDTRDGRPDQPQHF
v_call: TRBV19

cdr3_aa: CASSYWVMDEQFF
v_call: TRBV6-2/TRBV6-3

cdr3_aa: CASSLSPTGGVDEQFF
v_call: TRBV5-1

cdr3_aa: CASSQLPTSGRSSYNEQFF
v_call: TRBV3-1/TRBV3-2

cdr3_aa: CASSKTGVETQYF
v_call: TRBV25-1

cdr3_aa: CASSSGQGRTYEQYF
v_call: TRBV11-3

cdr3_aa: CASSLPRTSGRNEQFF
v_call: TRBV7-3

cdr3_aa: CASSPGTGDTGELFF
v_call: TRBV18

cdr3_aa: CASSEVWGQPQHF
v_call: TRBV2

cdr3_aa: CASSIAGMVNEQFF
v_call: TRBV19

cdr3_aa: CASSPGMDYEQYF
v_call: TRBV18

cdr3_aa: CASSEGASWSNEQFF
v_call: TRBV6-1

cdr3_aa: CASSLALGTEAFF
v_call: TRBV7-9

cdr3_aa: CSVEDLGRYTGELFF
v_call: TRBV29-1

cdr3_aa: CASSPTGGKVAFF
v_call: TRBV5-4

cdr3_aa: CASSLSPGQGRWETQYF
v_call: TRBV28

cdr3_aa: CASTGGSTGELFF
v_call: TRBV12-3/TRBV12-4

cdr3_aa: CASSVVEAGANVLTF
v_call: TRBV9

cdr3_aa: CASERGRETQYF
v_call: TRBV2

cdr3_aa: CARSPKSVAQYGVEAFF
v_call: TRBV7-5

cdr3_aa: CASSLLYTDTQYF
v_call: TRBV12-3/TRBV12-4

cdr3_aa: CASTPGTELSYEQYF
v_call: TRBV7-9

cdr3_aa: CASSRTSSSYNEQFF
v_call: TRBV19

cdr3_aa: CASTPGLHLEQYF
v_call: TRBV6-5

cdr3_aa: CASSARLGVGSEQFF
v_call: TRBV27

cdr3_aa: CASSQAGGSDTEAFF
v_call: TRBV4-1

cdr3_aa: CASSLDGGYEQYF
v_call: TRBV5-4

cdr3_aa: CASSYPRLAGQETQYF
v_call: TRBV6-2/TRBV6-3

cdr3_aa: CASSANLDRNTEAFF
v_call: TRBV6-5

cdr3_aa: CASSLGGGGSSYNEQFF
v_call: TRBV5-1

cdr3_aa: CASSLERGGRDTQYF
v_call: TRBV5-6

cdr3_aa: CASSVTESSYNSPLHF
v_call: TRBV9

cdr3_aa: CASSARQGVFDQYF
v_call: TRBV18

cdr3_aa: CASSYKGLAHEQYF
v_call: TRBV6-2/TRBV6-3

cdr3_aa: CASSETPVPYEQYF
v_call: TRBV6-1

cdr3_aa: CASSLIPNTGELFF
v_call: TRBV6-4

cdr3_aa: CASSQDGGYNSPLHF
v_call: TRBV3-1/TRBV3-2

cdr3_aa: CASVSLEASGSYNEQFF
v_call: TRBV27

cdr3_aa: CASSMGTTPINSPLHF
v_call: TRBV19